A selection of T cell receptor beta chains follows, all from one sample in a study of T cell responses to AZD1222 COVID-19 vaccine. Measured with immunoSEQ multiplex PCR; TCRdb has only the in-frame clones, and not every one. The table lists about 110,000 clones, around 91% of them singletons. The sequencing here drew on peripheral blood, taken 28 days after the second AZD1222 dose. The source is an adult who received the AZD1222 COVID-19 vaccine. The CDR3 runs from the conserved cysteine through the conserved F or W. A D gene is named only where the DNA matches it firmly. Rows give clone size only sometimes, using once, few, many, or a class for an expanded clone.

abundance: NA; j_gene: TRBJ2-5; v_gene: TRBV7-9; d_gene: NA; CDR3aa: CASSNTGHQETQYF; CDR3nt: TGTGCCAGCAGCAATACAGGGCACCAAGAGACCCAGTACTTC
abundance: NA; j_gene: TRBJ1-1; v_gene: TRBV7-8; d_gene: NA; CDR3aa: CASSSDSMNTEAFF; CDR3nt: TGTGCCAGCAGCTCAGACAGCATGAACACTGAAGCTTTCTTT
abundance: NA; j_gene: TRBJ1-2; v_gene: TRBV5-4; d_gene: TRBD1; CDR3aa: CASGLFGTANYGYTF; CDR3nt: TGTGCCAGCGGCTTATTCGGGACAGCTAACTATGGCTACACCTTC
abundance: NA; j_gene: TRBJ2-7; v_gene: TRBV15; d_gene: TRBD1; CDR3aa: CATSSTGTGLTYEQYF; CDR3nt: TGTGCCACCAGCAGTACCGGGACAGGGCTAACCTACGAGCAGTACTTC
abundance: NA; j_gene: TRBJ1-5; v_gene: TRBV18; d_gene: TRBD1; CDR3aa: CASSSDRVKNQPQHF; CDR3nt: TGTGCCAGCTCATCCGACAGGGTAAAGAATCAGCCCCAGCATTTT
abundance: NA; j_gene: TRBJ2-1; v_gene: TRBV13; d_gene: NA; CDR3aa: CASSLDSGHLYNEQFF; CDR3nt: TGTGCCAGCAGCTTAGATTCGGGACACCTATACAATGAGCAGTTCTTC
abundance: NA; j_gene: TRBJ1-2; v_gene: TRBV4-1; d_gene: TRBD1; CDR3aa: CASSRDSWYGYTF; CDR3nt: TGCGCCAGCAGCCGGGACAGCTGGTATGGCTACACCTTC
abundance: NA; j_gene: TRBJ2-1; v_gene: TRBV6-5; d_gene: TRBD1; CDR3aa: CASRDGQGNEQFF; CDR3nt: TGTGCCAGCAGGGACGGACAGGGGAATGAGCAGTTCTTC
abundance: NA; j_gene: TRBJ2-7; v_gene: TRBV6-5; d_gene: TRBD1; CDR3aa: CASSYGDSLEQYF; CDR3nt: TGTGCCAGCAGTTACGGGGACAGCCTGGAGCAGTACTTC
abundance: NA; j_gene: TRBJ2-7; v_gene: TRBV27; d_gene: TRBD1; CDR3aa: CASSLLGQASYEQYF; CDR3nt: TGTGCCAGCAGCCTCCTGGGACAGGCCTCCTACGAGCAGTACTTC
abundance: NA; j_gene: TRBJ2-7; v_gene: TRBV9; d_gene: NA; CDR3aa: CASSGPSREQYF; CDR3nt: TGTGCCAGCAGCGGGCCTTCGAGGGAGCAGTACTTC
abundance: NA; j_gene: TRBJ1-1; v_gene: TRBV6-4; d_gene: TRBD1; CDR3aa: CASRPDRDAEAFF; CDR3nt: TGTGCCAGCAGGCCCGACAGGGACGCTGAAGCTTTCTTT
abundance: once; j_gene: TRBJ2-5; v_gene: TRBV29-1; d_gene: NA; CDR3aa: CSADVAILGTQYF; CDR3nt: TGCAGCGCGGACGTGGCTATATTGGGGACCCAGTACTTC
abundance: NA; j_gene: TRBJ2-7; v_gene: TRBV4-3; d_gene: TRBD1; CDR3aa: CASSQHAGTGTPYEQYF; CDR3nt: TGCGCCAGCAGCCAACATGCCGGGACAGGGACGCCCTACGAGCAGTACTTC
abundance: NA; j_gene: TRBJ1-1; v_gene: TRBV7-9; d_gene: NA; CDR3aa: CASSPPDSGLNTEAFF; CDR3nt: TGTGCCAGCAGCCCCCCGGACTCGGGGTTGAACACTGAAGCTTTCTTT
abundance: NA; j_gene: TRBJ2-5; v_gene: TRBV3-1/TRBV3-2; d_gene: NA; CDR3aa: CASSPGPQGTLQETQYF; CDR3nt: TGTGCCAGCAGCCCGGGGCCACAGGGTACCCTTCAAGAGACCCAGTACTTC
abundance: NA; j_gene: TRBJ1-5; v_gene: TRBV6-5; d_gene: NA; CDR3aa: CASSYGSGDNQPQHF; CDR3nt: TGTGCCAGCAGTTACGGGTCAGGGGACAATCAGCCCCAGCATTTT
abundance: NA; j_gene: TRBJ2-1; v_gene: TRBV4-3; d_gene: TRBD1; CDR3aa: CASSPEFDRGPYNEQFF; CDR3nt: TGCGCCAGCAGCCCAGAATTCGACAGGGGTCCGTACAATGAGCAGTTCTTC